This entry concerns a single T cell receptor (beta chain). Its specificity is unknown. The V gene's germline CDR1 is MNHEY and CDR2 SMNVEV (reference sequence). With 6 bases clipped from V and 3 bases from J, the junction kept 10 bases outside the gene matches. The CDR3 consists of 15 residues. The source of the sample is a study of OX40 agonist ivuxolimab in advanced cancers. Whole-study context: Earlier anti-PD-1, anti-PD-L1 or anti-CTLA-4 therapy was permitted; around 40% had received some.

The method was immunoSEQ multiplex PCR; TCRdb's version includes in-frame clones alone and lacks a portion of them. The table records roughly 71,000 clones, roughly 82% of them present only once. Study outcomes and limitations: Within 6 weeks, CD4+ and CD8+ blood T cells expanded clonally at 0.1 to 3.0 mg/kg. CD4+ T cells averaged fewer expanded clones than CD8+ T cells.

This sequence joins TRBV27 and TRBJ2-7, with 8 bases aligning to TRBD2. Specimen: CD4+ or CD8+ T cells sorted from blood, collected in a trial of the OX40 agonist ivuxolimab. The clonotype comes from an adult with an advanced solid tumor such as melanoma, head and neck, liver or kidney cancer. CDR3 in DNA: TGTGCCAGCAGCGTCCTAGCGGGCGGCCTCTACGAGCAGTACTTC. Its protein product is CASSVLAGGLYEQYF.